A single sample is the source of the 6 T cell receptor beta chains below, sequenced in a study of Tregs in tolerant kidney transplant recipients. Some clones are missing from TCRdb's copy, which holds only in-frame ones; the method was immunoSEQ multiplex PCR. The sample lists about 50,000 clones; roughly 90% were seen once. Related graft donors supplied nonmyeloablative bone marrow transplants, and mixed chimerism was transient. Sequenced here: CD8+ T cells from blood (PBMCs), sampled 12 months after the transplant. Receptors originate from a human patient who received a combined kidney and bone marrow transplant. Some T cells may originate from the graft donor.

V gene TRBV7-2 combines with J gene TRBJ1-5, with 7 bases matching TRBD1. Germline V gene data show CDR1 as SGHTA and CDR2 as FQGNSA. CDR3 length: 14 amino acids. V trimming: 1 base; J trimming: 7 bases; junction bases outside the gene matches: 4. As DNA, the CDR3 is TGTGCCAGCAGCTTAGAGGCAGGGGGACAGCCCCAGCATTTT. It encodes CASSLEAGGQPQHF.

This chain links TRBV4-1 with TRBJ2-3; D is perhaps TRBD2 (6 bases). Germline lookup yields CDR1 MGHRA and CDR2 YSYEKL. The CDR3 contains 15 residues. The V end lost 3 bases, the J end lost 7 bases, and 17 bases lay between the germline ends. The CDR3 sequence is CASSQSGSSEHTQYF. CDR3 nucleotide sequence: TGCGCCAGCAGCCAGAGCGGGTCCAGTGAACATACGCAGTATTTT.

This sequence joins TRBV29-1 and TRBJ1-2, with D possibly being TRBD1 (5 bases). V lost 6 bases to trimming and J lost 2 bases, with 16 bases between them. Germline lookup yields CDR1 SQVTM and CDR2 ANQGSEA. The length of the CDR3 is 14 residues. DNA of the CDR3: TGCAGCGTCCTCCGTACAGGACCAAACTATGGCTACACCTTC. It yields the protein CSVLRTGPNYGYTF.

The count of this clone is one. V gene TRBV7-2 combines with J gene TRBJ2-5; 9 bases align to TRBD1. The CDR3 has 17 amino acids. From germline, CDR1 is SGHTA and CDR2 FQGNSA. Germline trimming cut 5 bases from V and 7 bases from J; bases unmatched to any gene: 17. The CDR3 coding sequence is TGTGCCAGCAGCGCCTACCCATGGGACAGGGAATTTGGGACCCAGTACTTC. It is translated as CASSAYPWDREFGTQYF.

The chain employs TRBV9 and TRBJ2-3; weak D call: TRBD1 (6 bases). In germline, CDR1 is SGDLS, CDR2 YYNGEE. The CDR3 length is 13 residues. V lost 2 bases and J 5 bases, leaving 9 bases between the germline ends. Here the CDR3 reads CASSVGAGDTQYF. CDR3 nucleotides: TGTGCCAGCAGCGTGGGGGCAGGAGATACGCAGTATTTT.

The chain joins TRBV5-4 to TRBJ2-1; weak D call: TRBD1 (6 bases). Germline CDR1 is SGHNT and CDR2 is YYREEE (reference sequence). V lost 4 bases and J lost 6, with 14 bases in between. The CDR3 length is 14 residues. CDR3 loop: CASSLRDNTNEQFF. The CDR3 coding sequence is TGTGCCAGCAGCCTACGGGACAACACCAATGAGCAGTTCTTC. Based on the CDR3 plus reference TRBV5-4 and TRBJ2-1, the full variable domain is ETGVTQSPTHLIKTRGQQVTLRCSSQSGHNTVSWYQQALGQGPQFIFQYYREEENGRGNFPPRFSGLQFPNYSSELNVNALELDDSALYLCASSLRDNTNEQFFGPGTRLTVL.